One and the same sample provided the 14 T cell receptor beta chains below, sequenced in a study of OX40 agonist ivuxolimab in advanced cancers. Sequencing used immunoSEQ multiplex PCR; TCRdb keeps in-frame clones, though not all of them. The table shows 75,000 to 80,000 clones, with around 83% occurring only once. The specimen comprised CD4+ or CD8+ T cells sorted from blood, sampled in a trial of the OX40 agonist ivuxolimab. Source of these receptors: an adult with an advanced solid tumor such as melanoma, head and neck, liver or kidney cancer.

The rearrangement uses TRBV2 and TRBJ2-3; no clear D. This CDR3 has 12 amino acids. V lost 8 bases, J lost 2 bases, and 8 bases lay in between. Germline CDR1 and CDR2: SNHLY and FYNNEI. As DNA, the CDR3 is TGTGCCAGCGGGATCAACACAGATACGCAGTATTTT. This codes for CASGINTDTQYF.

The chain recombines TRBV30 with TRBJ2-7, with a possible D match to TRBD1 (6 bases). Germline assignment: CDR1 GTSNPN and CDR2 SVGIG (reference sequence). This CDR3 has 12 amino acids. V was pared by 3 bases and J by 2 bases, with 8 bases between. CDR3 in amino acids: CAWSQGTYEQYF. The CDR3 DNA follows: TGTGCCTGGAGCCAGGGGACCTACGAGCAGTACTTC.

This clone came up many times. This chain links TRBV6-6 with TRBJ1-1; 8 bases line up with TRBD1. The length of the CDR3 is 14 residues. Germline assignment: CDR1 MNHNY and CDR2 SVGAGI (reference sequence). V lost 8 bases and J lost 4; bases outside the gene matches: 9. The CDR3 DNA reads as TGTGCCAGCTCGAACCGGGACAGGTCCACTGAAGCTTTCTTT. This codes for CASSNRDRSTEAFF.

The chain has TRBV7-9 and TRBJ2-1; 10 nucleotides match TRBD2. Per the germline V gene, CDR1 is SEHNR and CDR2 is FQNEAQ (reference sequence). The V and J ends lost 5 bases and 2 bases, in that order; junction bases with no gene match: 3. This CDR3 region has 15 residues. The DNA for the CDR3 is TGTGCCAGCAGCGTCACTAGCGGGGCCTACAATGAGCAGTTCTTC. Translation gives CASSVTSGAYNEQFF.

The rearrangement joins TRBV5-1 to TRBJ1-5; the D is unclear. CDR3 length: 14 residues. Germline V gene lookup returns CDR1 SGHRS and CDR2 YFSETQ. V was shortened by 4 bases and J by 7 bases, with 15 bases between the two germline ends. The CDR3: CASSVGGLDQPQHF. CDR3 nucleotides: TGCGCCAGCAGCGTGGGAGGACTAGACCAGCCCCAGCATTTT.

V gene TRBV7-2 combines with J gene TRBJ1-1; 9 bases map to TRBD1. Germline-derived CDR1 and CDR2 are SGHTA and FQGNSA. The V segment lost 1 base and the J segment 4 bases; nucleotides outside the gene matches: 7. This CDR3 has 16 residues. The chain's CDR3 is CASSLGMTGGGTEAFF. The CDR3 nucleotides are TGTGCCAGCAGCTTAGGCATGACAGGGGGTGGCACTGAAGCTTTCTTT. Supplemented by reference TRBV7-2 and TRBJ1-1, the full variable domain reads GAGVSQSPSNKVTEKGKDVELRCDPISGHTALYWYRQSLGQGLEFLIYFQGNSAPDKSGLPSDRFSAERTGGSVSTLTIQRTQQEDSAVYLCASSLGMTGGGTEAFFGQGTRLTVV.

This clone is categorized as medium-sized. Other DNA sequences from this sample encode an identical CDR3 as well. V gene TRBV7-2 combines with J gene TRBJ1-6, with a tentative D call TRBD1 (6 bases). Trimming left V 5 bases short and J 5 bases short, with 13 bases between. The CDR3 has 15 amino acids. The V gene's germline CDR1 is SGHTA and CDR2 FQGNSA. The CDR3 bases are TGTGCCAGCAGCCTAAACAGGGTACATAATTCACCCCTCCACTTT. Translation: CASSLNRVHNSPLHF.

This CDR3 is CASSVRGNTIYF. As DNA, the CDR3 is TGTGCCAGCAGTGTACGTGGAAACACCATATATTTT. V gene TRBV2 combines with J gene TRBJ1-3; D gene unclear. The CDR3 covers 12 residues. Trimming stripped 4 bases from V and 3 bases from J, with 4 bases between. Germline V gene lookup returns CDR1 SNHLY and CDR2 FYNNEI.

This clone was observed a single time. The chain joins TRBV7-2 to TRBJ2-1; 7 nucleotides agree with TRBD2. Germline V gene lookup returns CDR1 SGHTA and CDR2 FQGNSA. Trimming removed 1 base from V and 6 bases from J; junction bases left unmatched: 3. This CDR3 comprises 14 residues. The CDR3 reads CASSLELAVNEQFF. The DNA of the CDR3 is TGTGCCAGCAGCTTAGAGCTAGCGGTCAATGAGCAGTTCTTC.

This clone was counted a single time. V is TRBV7-9 and J is TRBJ2-5, with D tentatively TRBD1 or TRBD2 (5 bases each). The germline V and J ends were trimmed by 6 bases and 3 bases, with 20 bases remaining between them. The length of the CDR3 is 16 residues. Germline CDR1 SEHNR, CDR2 FQNEAQ (reference sequence). Here the CDR3 reads CASSRLGGRAKETQYF. In DNA, the CDR3 is TGTGCCAGCAGTCGTCTTGGGGGAAGGGCCAAAGAGACCCAGTACTTC.

The chain has TRBV5-5 and TRBJ1-1; tentatively, D is TRBD1 (5 bases). The CDR3 has 11 amino acids. V was pared by 7 bases and J by 2 bases, with 6 bases between. Germline CDR1 and CDR2: SGHKS and YYEKEE (reference sequence). CDR3 sequence (DNA): TGTGCCAGCGGGGCTAACACTGAAGCTTTCTTT. Its protein is CASGANTEAFF.

V gene TRBV28 combines with J gene TRBJ1-4, with 9 bases lining up with TRBD1. The ends lost 6 bases at V and 6 bases at J; junction bases unmatched: 8. In germline, CDR1 is MDHEN, CDR2 SYDVKM. The CDR3 length is 15 residues. CDR3 coding DNA: TGTGCCAGCAGAGGTGGGGACAGGGTGGATGAAAAACTGTTTTTT. The encoded protein is CASRGGDRVDEKLFF.

The J gene is TRBJ2-5, the V gene TRBV4-1, with D perhaps TRBD1 or TRBD2 (5 bases each). The V and J ends lost 1 base and 5 bases respectively, with 17 bases between them. CDR1 and CDR2 from the germline V gene are MGHRA and YSYEKL. The CDR3 covers 16 residues. CDR3 sequence reads: CASSQGIGRWGETQYF. The CDR3 coding sequence is TGCGCCAGCAGCCAAGGGATAGGACGGTGGGGGGAGACCCAGTACTTC.

This chain links TRBV7-2 with TRBJ2-6; 9 bases match TRBD1. CDR1 is SGHTA and CDR2 is FQGNSA in the germline V gene. CDR3 length equals 19 residues. Trimming took 5 bases from V and 0 from J; bases not matched to a gene: 11. CDR3 nucleotide sequence: TGTGCCAGCAGCCCACCGTGGGACAGGGTTAGCTCTGGGGCCAACGTCCTGACTTTC. This encodes CASSPPWDRVSSGANVLTF.